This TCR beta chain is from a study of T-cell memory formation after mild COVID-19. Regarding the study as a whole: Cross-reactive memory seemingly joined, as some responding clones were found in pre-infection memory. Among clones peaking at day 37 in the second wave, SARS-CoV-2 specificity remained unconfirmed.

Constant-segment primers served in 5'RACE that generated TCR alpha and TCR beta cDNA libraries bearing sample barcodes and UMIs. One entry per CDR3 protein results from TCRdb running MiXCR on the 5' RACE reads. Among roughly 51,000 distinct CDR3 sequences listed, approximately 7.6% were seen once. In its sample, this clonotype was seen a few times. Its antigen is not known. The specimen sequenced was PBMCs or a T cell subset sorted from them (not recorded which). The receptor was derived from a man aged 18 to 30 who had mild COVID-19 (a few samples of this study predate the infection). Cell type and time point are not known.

In DNA form, the CDR3 reads TGTGCCAGCTCACCACCGGTAACGAGTCCGGGTCGAGAGACCCAGTACTTC. This translates into CASSPPVTSPGRETQYF. The chain uses TRBV18 and TRBJ2-5; no reliable D call. The CDR3 sequence is 17 residues long. V gave up 0 bases and J gave up 4 bases, with 18 bases separating them. Per germline, CDR1 KGHSH and CDR2 LQKENI.